These 27 T cell receptor beta chains originate from one sample sequenced in a study of blood T cell repertoires in COVID-19. Sequencing used immunoSEQ multiplex PCR; TCRdb keeps in-frame clones, though not all of them. The sample carries 140,000 to 150,000 clones, about four fifths recorded once. The sample taken for sequencing was peripheral blood. Receptors were obtained from a human donor with acute or convalescent COVID-19. The donor label of this sample is uncertain.

This clone was picked up a small number of times. The chain employs TRBV5-1 and TRBJ2-7; D not resolved. The germline gives CDR1 SGHRS, CDR2 YFSETQ. CDR3 length: 15 amino acids. V lost 1 base to trimming and J lost 4 bases, with 15 bases between them. In nucleotides, the CDR3 is TGCGCCAGCAGCTTGATGGCGACTCCCCCTTACGAGCAGTACTTC. It is translated as CASSLMATPPYEQYF.

The chain combines TRBV9 with TRBJ2-3; TRBD1 matches at 9 bases. This CDR3 comprises 15 residues. Losses at the gene ends were 7 bases for V and 6 bases for J; bases not matched to a gene: 12. Looked up from germline, CDR1 is SGDLS and CDR2 is YYNGEE. Here the CDR3 DNA reads TGTGCCAGCGGACGGGGGGACAGGGTCGTTGATACGCAGTATTTT. Protein: CASGRGDRVVDTQYF.

The chain combines TRBV11-2 with TRBJ1-2, with D hard to call. V was pared by 5 bases and J by 3 bases, with 16 bases between. This CDR3 contains 15 residues. Germline CDR1 SGHAT, CDR2 FQNNGV. The CDR3 DNA reads TGTGCCAGCAGCCGCCACGGGCAGGAGGACTATGGCTACACCTTC. It translates to CASSRHGQEDYGYTF.

The chain employs TRBV2 and TRBJ2-1; 8 nucleotides line up with TRBD2. Germline loops: CDR1 SNHLY, CDR2 FYNNEI. V trimming: 4 bases; J trimming: 4 bases; junction bases outside the gene matches: 9. The CDR3 consists of 16 residues. The chain's CDR3 is CASSGPGLEAYNEQFF. For the CDR3, the DNA is TGTGCCAGCAGTGGGCCGGGACTAGAAGCTTACAATGAGCAGTTCTTC.

This clone came up many times. This chain links TRBV2 with TRBJ2-4; 12 bases map to TRBD2. CDR1 is SNHLY, CDR2 FYNNEI, per germline. Trimming cost V 8 bases and J 7 bases; bases outside gene matches: 12. The CDR3 extends over 16 amino acids. The DNA for the CDR3 is TGTGCCAGCGGGCGAGCTAGCGGGGGGGCCGGTAACATTCAGTACTTC. This translates into CASGRASGGAGNIQYF.

This sequence joins TRBV7-9 and TRBJ1-1; D unresolved. Germline V gives CDR1 SEHNR, CDR2 FQNEAQ (reference sequence). The CDR3 covers 14 residues. Trimming shortened V by 1 base and J by 7 bases, and 13 bases separated the two germline ends. The CDR3 reads CASSLDGMAYEAFF. CDR3 nucleotide sequence: TGTGCCAGCAGCTTAGACGGGATGGCCTATGAAGCTTTCTTT.

V gene TRBV15 combines with J gene TRBJ1-3; D is perhaps TRBD1 (6 bases). Germline lookup yields CDR1 LNHNV and CDR2 YYDKDF (reference sequence). This CDR3 contains 16 residues. Trimming pared 3 bases from V and 4 bases from J, leaving 16 bases between. The CDR3 loop reads CATSSTGPDRGNTIYF. The CDR3 region has the DNA TGTGCCACCAGCAGTACTGGACCCGACAGGGGAAACACCATATATTTT.

The chain carries TRBV12-3 or TRBV12-4 and TRBJ1-1; no reliable D call. CDR3 size: 13 residues. Trimming shortened V by 6 bases and J by 6 bases, and 14 bases separated the two germline ends. The CDR3 reads CASSSLDRAEAFF. The CDR3 nucleotides are TGTGCCAGCAGCTCCTTGGATCGGGCTGAAGCTTTCTTT.

The V call is TRBV18, the J call TRBJ1-2; no clear D gene. V lost 0 bases and J 6 bases, leaving 11 bases between the germline ends. Germline V gene sequence: CDR1 KGHSH, CDR2 LQKENI. CDR3 length equals 14 residues. CDR3 DNA sequence: TGTGCCAGCTCACCACCCGGGAGAATTCATGGCTACACCTTC. Translated: CASSPPGRIHGYTF.

CDR3 nucleotide sequence: TGTGCCAGCAGCCAAGGTGGGGGGAGGCGAACTGGAAACACCATATATTTT. Amino acids: CASSQGGGRRTGNTIYF. The chain has TRBV3-1 (or the pseudogene TRBV3-2) and TRBJ1-3, with D possibly TRBD1 on 5 matching bases. Germline CDR1 LGHDT, CDR2 YNNKEL (reference sequence). This CDR3 is built from 17 residues. V gave up 1 base and J gave up 2 bases, with 15 bases separating them.

This clone was counted a few times. This chain uses TRBV24-1 with TRBJ2-2; the match to TRBD2 covers 8 bases. CDR3 size: 14 residues. From germline, CDR1 is KGHDR and CDR2 SFDVKD. V gave up 4 bases and J gave up 5 bases; unmatched junction bases: 2. This chain's CDR3 is CATSEAGVTGELFF. The CDR3 DNA follows: TGTGCCACCAGTGAAGCGGGAGTAACCGGGGAGCTGTTTTTT.

The genes are TRBV6-6 and TRBJ1-1; 7 bases line up with TRBD1. This CDR3 region has 12 residues. V was pared by 3 bases and J by 11 bases, with 6 bases of the junction left unmatched. Germline values: CDR1 MNHNY, CDR2 SVGAGI (reference sequence). CDR3 bases: TGTGCCAGCAGTTATGAGGGGGCGAGGGCTTTCTTT. Amino acids: CASSYEGARAFF.

As regards this clone: Relative to the germline gene, one junction end is altered; a read error may explain this. The rearrangement uses TRBV7-7 and TRBJ1-4; the D is unclear. CDR1 SSHAT and CDR2 FNYEAQ come from the germline V gene (reference sequence). This CDR3 region has 15 residues. The CDR3 protein is CASSSRGRTNEKLFF. As DNA, the CDR3 is TGTGCTAGCAGCTCCCGTGGGAGAACTAATGAAAAACTGTTTTTT.

The chain is built from TRBV4-1 and TRBJ1-2, with D perhaps matching TRBD1 (5 bases). V lost 5 bases, J lost 6 bases, and 13 bases lay in between. Per germline, CDR1 MGHRA and CDR2 YSYEKL. This CDR3 contains 13 residues. The CDR3 loop reads CASSYQGGDGYTF. The CDR3 DNA follows: TGCGCCAGCAGCTATCAGGGAGGGGATGGCTACACCTTC.

This clone appeared a single time. This chain uses TRBV9 with TRBJ2-2; D perhaps matches TRBD1 (7 bases). There are 16 residues in the CDR3. Per the germline V gene, CDR1 is SGDLS and CDR2 is YYNGEE. Trimming cost V 4 bases and J 2 bases, with 15 bases left between them. The CDR3 is CASSPRGDRNTGELFF. The CDR3 DNA reads as TGTGCCAGCAGCCCCAGGGGGGACAGAAACACCGGGGAGCTGTTTTTT.

This clone showed up just once. The chain is built from TRBV4-1 and TRBJ1-2, with unresolved D. V was clipped by 4 bases and J by 2 bases, with 8 bases between them. Germline-derived CDR1 and CDR2 are MGHRA and YSYEKL. The CDR3 consists of 13 residues. The chain's CDR3 is CASSLIVNYGYTF. CDR3 sequence (DNA): TGCGCCAGCAGCCTCATAGTAAACTATGGCTACACCTTC.

This chain joins TRBV2 and TRBJ1-6; the match to TRBD1 covers 7 bases. CDR1 is SNHLY and CDR2 is FYNNEI in the germline V gene. The trim removed 8 bases at V and 9 bases at J, leaving 7 bases unmatched. This CDR3 has 13 amino acids. The CDR3 loop reads CASDRGRGSPLHF. The CDR3 bases are TGTGCCAGCGATAGGGGGCGGGGTTCACCCCTCCACTTT.

This chain joins TRBV5-1 and TRBJ1-6; TRBD1 is a possible D gene (6 bases). The CDR3 has 14 amino acids. V lost 3 bases, J lost 9 bases, and 13 bases lay in between. Germline V gene lookup returns CDR1 SGHRS and CDR2 YFSETQ. CDR3: CASSSLDSSSPLHF. The CDR3 DNA reads as TGCGCCAGCAGCTCTCTGGACAGTAGTTCACCCCTCCACTTT.

The gene calls are TRBV7-8 and TRBJ1-2, with D unclear. V shed 5 bases and J shed 7 bases, with 20 bases lying between them. CDR3 length: 15 residues. The germline V gene has CDR1 SGHVS and CDR2 FQNEAQ. As DNA, the CDR3 is TGTGCCAGCAGCCTTAGAGGCGAGGGATCAAGTGGCTACACCTTC. The encoded protein is CASSLRGEGSSGYTF.

The chain joins TRBV5-1 to TRBJ2-1; 11 bases line up with TRBD1. CDR1 is SGHRS, CDR2 YFSETQ, per germline. This CDR3 comprises 13 residues. The V gene end was trimmed by 5 bases and the J gene end by 8 bases; junction bases not matched to a gene: 3. This CDR3 is CASRGQGAYEQFF. For the CDR3, the DNA is TGCGCCAGCAGAGGACAGGGGGCGTATGAGCAGTTCTTC.

The V and J genes are TRBV6-5 and TRBJ2-5, with D tentatively TRBD1 (6 bases). The length of the CDR3 is 15 residues. From germline, CDR1 is MNHEY and CDR2 SVGAGI. Trimming stripped 4 bases from V and 5 bases from J, with 17 bases between. Written as DNA, the CDR3 is TGTGCCAGCAGTTCCACAGGGATATTCGGGGAGACCCAGTACTTC. It specifies CASSSTGIFGETQYF.

The chain has TRBV28 and TRBJ2-2; 7 positions agree with TRBD1. CDR1 and CDR2 from the germline V gene are MDHEN and SYDVKM. CDR3 length equals 14 residues. The junction had 7 bases not matched to a gene; V was cut back by 5 bases and J by 7 bases. CDR3 nucleotides: TGTGCCAGCAGTAACGACAGGGAGATCGGGGAGCTGTTTTTT. Translation: CASSNDREIGELFF.

In this sample, this clone turned up once. The chain has TRBV19 and TRBJ1-6, with 9 bases that match TRBD1. The junction had 10 bases not matched to a gene; V was cut back by 0 bases and J by 7 bases. Germline V gives CDR1 LNHDA, CDR2 SQIVND (reference sequence). This CDR3 region has 18 residues. CDR3 loop: CASSIDRNRGPWNSPLHF. The DNA of the CDR3 is TGTGCCAGTAGTATAGATCGTAACAGGGGGCCGTGGAATTCACCCCTCCACTTT.

The chain has TRBV5-6 and TRBJ2-1, with 9 bases lining up with TRBD1. The CDR3 runs 13 residues. Per germline, CDR1 SGHDT and CDR2 YYEEEE. Trimming cost V 3 bases and J 8 bases; bases outside gene matches: 3. The CDR3 region is CASSSGQGYEQFF. DNA of the CDR3: TGTGCCAGCAGCTCGGGACAGGGCTATGAGCAGTTCTTC. Full variable domain (outside the CDR3, taken from reference TRBV5-6 and TRBJ2-1): DAGVTQSPTHLIKTRGQQVTLRCSPKSGHDTVSWYQQALGQGPQFIFQYYEEEERQRGNFPDRFSGHQFPNYSSELNVNALLLGDSALYLCASSSGQGYEQFFGPGTRLTVL.

The J gene is TRBJ1-2, the V gene TRBV5-4, with 7 nucleotides matching TRBD1. The CDR3 spans 14 residues. Germline V gene sequence: CDR1 SGHNT, CDR2 YYREEE (reference sequence). Trimming removed 2 bases from V and 7 bases from J; junction bases left unmatched: 8. CDR3 sequence reads: CASSFGPGGGGYTF. The DNA for the CDR3 is TGTGCCAGCAGCTTTGGGCCAGGGGGAGGTGGCTACACCTTC.

The chain is built from TRBV19 and TRBJ2-2; 9 bases are shared with TRBD1. Trimming cost V 7 bases and J 7 bases; bases outside gene matches: 7. The CDR3 is made up of 14 amino acids. Germline V gene lookup returns CDR1 LNHDA and CDR2 SQIVND (reference sequence). The CDR3 DNA sequence: TGTGCCAGTACCCCGGGACAGGGTAACGGGGAGCTGTTTTTT. Amino acid sequence: CASTPGQGNGELFF. Complete variable domain (other parts from reference TRBV19 and TRBJ2-2): DGGITQSPKYLFRKEGQNVTLSCEQNLNHDAMYWYRQDPGQGLRLIYYSQIVNDFQKGDIAEGYSVSREKKESFPLTVTSAQKNPTAFYLCASTPGQGNGELFFGEGSRLTVL.

The chain employs TRBV19 and TRBJ2-1; 9 bases are shared with TRBD1. The V gene end was trimmed by 5 bases and the J gene end by 7 bases; junction bases not matched to a gene: 9. Germline values: CDR1 LNHDA, CDR2 SQIVND (reference sequence). The CDR3 contains 15 residues. CDR3 protein: CASSHGQGLRNEQFF. The CDR3 DNA is TGTGCCAGTAGTCATGGACAGGGGTTGAGGAATGAGCAGTTCTTC.